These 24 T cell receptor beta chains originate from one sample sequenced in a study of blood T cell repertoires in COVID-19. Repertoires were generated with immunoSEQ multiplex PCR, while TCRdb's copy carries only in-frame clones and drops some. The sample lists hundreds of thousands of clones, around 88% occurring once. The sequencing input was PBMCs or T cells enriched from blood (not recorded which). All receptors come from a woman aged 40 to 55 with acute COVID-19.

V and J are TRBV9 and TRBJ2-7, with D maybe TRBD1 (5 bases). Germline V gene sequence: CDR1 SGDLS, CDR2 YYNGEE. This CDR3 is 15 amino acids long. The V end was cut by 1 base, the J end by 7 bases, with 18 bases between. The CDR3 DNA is TGTGCCAGCAGCGTAAAGGACACTCAGACGTGGGAGCAGTACTTC. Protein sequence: CASSVKDTQTWEQYF.

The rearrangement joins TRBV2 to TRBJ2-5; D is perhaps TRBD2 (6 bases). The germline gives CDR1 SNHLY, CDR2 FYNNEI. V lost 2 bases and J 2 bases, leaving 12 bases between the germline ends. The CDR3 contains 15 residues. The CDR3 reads CASSEFGGVQETQYF. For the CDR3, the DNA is TGTGCCAGCAGTGAATTCGGCGGGGTTCAAGAGACCCAGTACTTC.

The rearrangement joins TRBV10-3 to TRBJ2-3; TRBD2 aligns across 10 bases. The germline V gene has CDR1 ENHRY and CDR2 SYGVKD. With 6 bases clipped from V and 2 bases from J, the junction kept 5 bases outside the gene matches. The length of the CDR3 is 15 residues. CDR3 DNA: TGTGCCATCAGGATAGCGGGAGGATCCACAGATACGCAGTATTTT. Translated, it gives CAIRIAGGSTDTQYF.

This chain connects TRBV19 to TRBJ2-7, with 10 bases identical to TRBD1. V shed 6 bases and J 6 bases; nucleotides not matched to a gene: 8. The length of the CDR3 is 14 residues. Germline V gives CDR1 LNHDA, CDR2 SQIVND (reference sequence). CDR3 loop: CASSPGQGTSEQYF. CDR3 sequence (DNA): TGTGCCAGTAGCCCGGGACAGGGGACGTCCGAGCAGTACTTC.

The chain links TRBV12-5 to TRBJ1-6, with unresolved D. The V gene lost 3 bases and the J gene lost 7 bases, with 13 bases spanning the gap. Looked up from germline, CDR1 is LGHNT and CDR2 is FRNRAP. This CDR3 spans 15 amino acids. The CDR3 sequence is CASGFAAHTNSPLHF. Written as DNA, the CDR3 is TGTGCTAGTGGTTTCGCGGCGCATACCAATTCACCCCTCCACTTT.

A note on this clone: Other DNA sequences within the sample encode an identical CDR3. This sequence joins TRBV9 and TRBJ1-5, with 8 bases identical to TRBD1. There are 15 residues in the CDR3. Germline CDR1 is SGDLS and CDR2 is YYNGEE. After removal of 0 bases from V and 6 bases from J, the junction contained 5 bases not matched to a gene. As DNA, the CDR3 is TGTGCCAGCAGCGTAGGGCAGGGGGCAGGTCAGCCCCAGCATTTT. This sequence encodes CASSVGQGAGQPQHF.

CDR3 protein: CASSPIGEQPQHF. CDR3 DNA sequence: TGTGCCAGCTCACCTATAGGGGAACAGCCCCAGCATTTT. The rearrangement links TRBV18 to TRBJ1-5, with D possibly being TRBD1 (5 bases). Trimming stripped 3 bases from V and 7 bases from J, with 10 bases between. Germline CDR1 KGHSH, CDR2 LQKENI. The CDR3 spans 13 residues. The variable domain in full, completed from reference TRBV18 and TRBJ1-5, reads NAGVMQNPRHLVRRRGQEARLRCSPMKGHSHVYWYRQLPEEGLKFMVYLQKENIIDESGMPKERFSAEFPKEGPSILRIQQVVRGDSAAYFCASSPIGEQPQHFGDGTRLSIL.

The CDR3, as DNA: TGTGCCAGCAGCCCCGGGCCTAGCGGGCACAATGAGCAGTTCTTC. Translation: CASSPGPSGHNEQFF. V gene TRBV9 combines with J gene TRBJ2-1, with 8 bases aligning to TRBD2. Germline CDR1 SGDLS, CDR2 YYNGEE. J lost 5 bases, V lost 4 bases, and 8 bases had no gene match. The CDR3 runs 15 residues.

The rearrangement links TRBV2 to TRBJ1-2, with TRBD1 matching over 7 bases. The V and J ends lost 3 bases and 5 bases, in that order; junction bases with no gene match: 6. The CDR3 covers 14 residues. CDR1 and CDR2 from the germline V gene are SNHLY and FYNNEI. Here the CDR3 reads CASSDKGARYGYTF. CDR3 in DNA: TGTGCCAGCAGTGATAAGGGGGCGAGGTATGGCTACACCTTC.

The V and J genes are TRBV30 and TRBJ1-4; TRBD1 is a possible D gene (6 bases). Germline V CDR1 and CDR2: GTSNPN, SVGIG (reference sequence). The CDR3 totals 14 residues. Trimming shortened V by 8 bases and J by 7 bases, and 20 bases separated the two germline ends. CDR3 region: CALAWGGEVEKLFF. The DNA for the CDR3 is TGTGCCCTGGCTTGGGGGGGCGAGGTTGAAAAACTGTTTTTT. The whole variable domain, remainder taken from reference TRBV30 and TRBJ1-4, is SQTIHQWPATLVQPVGSPLSLECTVEGTSNPNLYWYRQAAGRGLQLLFYSVGIGQISSEVPQNLSASRPQDRQFILSSKKLLLSDSGFYLCALAWGGEVEKLFFGSGTQLSVL.

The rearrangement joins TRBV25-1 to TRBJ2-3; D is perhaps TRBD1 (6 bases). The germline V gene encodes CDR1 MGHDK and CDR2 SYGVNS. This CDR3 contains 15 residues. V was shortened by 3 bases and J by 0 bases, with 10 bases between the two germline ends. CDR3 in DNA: TGTGCCAGCAGTGACACGGGACACAGCACAGATACGCAGTATTTT. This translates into CASSDTGHSTDTQYF.

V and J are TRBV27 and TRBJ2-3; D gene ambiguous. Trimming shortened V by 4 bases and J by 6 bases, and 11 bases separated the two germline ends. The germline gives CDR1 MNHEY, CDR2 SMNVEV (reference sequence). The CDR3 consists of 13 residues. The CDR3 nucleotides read TGTGCCAGCAGTTGGCTCCCCGCCGATACGCAGTATTTT. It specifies CASSWLPADTQYF.

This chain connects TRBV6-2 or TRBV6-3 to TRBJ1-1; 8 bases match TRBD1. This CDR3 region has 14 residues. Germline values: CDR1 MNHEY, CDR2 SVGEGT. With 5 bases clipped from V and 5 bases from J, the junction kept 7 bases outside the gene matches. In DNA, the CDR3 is TGTGCCAGCAGTAGAAACAGGGGGGCAACTGAAGCTTTCTTT. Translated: CASSRNRGATEAFF.

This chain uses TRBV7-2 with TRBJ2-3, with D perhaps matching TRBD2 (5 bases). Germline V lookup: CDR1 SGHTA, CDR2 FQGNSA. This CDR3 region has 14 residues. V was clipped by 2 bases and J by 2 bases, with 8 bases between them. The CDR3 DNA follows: TGTGCCAGCAGCTTATCGGGATTCACAGATACGCAGTATTTT. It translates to CASSLSGFTDTQYF.

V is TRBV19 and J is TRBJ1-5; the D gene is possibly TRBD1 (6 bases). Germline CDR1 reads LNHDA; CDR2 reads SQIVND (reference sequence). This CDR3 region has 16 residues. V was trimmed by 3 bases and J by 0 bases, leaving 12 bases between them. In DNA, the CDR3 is TGTGCCAGTAGTATGCTCCGGACAGATAGCAATCAGCCCCAGCATTTT. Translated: CASSMLRTDSNQPQHF. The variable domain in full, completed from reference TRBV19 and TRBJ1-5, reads DGGITQSPKYLFRKEGQNVTLSCEQNLNHDAMYWYRQDPGQGLRLIYYSQIVNDFQKGDIAEGYSVSREKKESFPLTVTSAQKNPTAFYLCASSMLRTDSNQPQHFGDGTRLSIL.

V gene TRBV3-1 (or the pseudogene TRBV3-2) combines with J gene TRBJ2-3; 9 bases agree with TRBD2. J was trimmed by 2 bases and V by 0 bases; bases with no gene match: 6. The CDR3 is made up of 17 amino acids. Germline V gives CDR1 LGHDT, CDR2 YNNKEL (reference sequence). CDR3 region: CASSQDRLAGYTDTQYF. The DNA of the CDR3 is TGTGCCAGCAGCCAAGATCGCCTAGCGGGGTACACAGATACGCAGTATTTT.

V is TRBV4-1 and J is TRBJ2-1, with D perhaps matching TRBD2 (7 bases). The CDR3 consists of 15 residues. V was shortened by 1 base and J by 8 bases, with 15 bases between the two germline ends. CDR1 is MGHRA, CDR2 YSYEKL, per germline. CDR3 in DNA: TGCGCCAGCAGCCAAGTGGGGGGGCCTAGGGATGAGCAGTTCTTC. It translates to CASSQVGGPRDEQFF.

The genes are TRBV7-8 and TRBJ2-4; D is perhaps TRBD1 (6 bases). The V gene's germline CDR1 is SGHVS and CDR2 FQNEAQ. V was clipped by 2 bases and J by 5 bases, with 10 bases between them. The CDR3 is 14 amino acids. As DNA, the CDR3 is TGTGCCAGCAGCTTACAGGGGACCCAAAACATTCAGTACTTC. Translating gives CASSLQGTQNIQYF.

CDR3 region: CASSQAPGQGAASSYEQYF. Here the CDR3 DNA reads TGTGCCAGCAGCCAAGCTCCGGGACAGGGGGCTGCGAGCTCCTACGAGCAGTACTTC. The chain carries TRBV3-1 (or the pseudogene TRBV3-2) and TRBJ2-7, with TRBD1 matching 12 bases. V shed 1 base and J 0 bases; nucleotides not matched to a gene: 10. This CDR3 region has 19 residues. CDR1 and CDR2 (germline): LGHDT, YNNKEL (reference sequence).

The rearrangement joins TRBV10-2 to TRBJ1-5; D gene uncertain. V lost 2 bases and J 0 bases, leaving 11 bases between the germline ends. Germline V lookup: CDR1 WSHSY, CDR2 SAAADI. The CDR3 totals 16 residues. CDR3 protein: CASSEGGSYSNQPQHF. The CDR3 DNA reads TGCGCCAGCAGTGAGGGCGGCAGTTATAGCAATCAGCCCCAGCATTTT.

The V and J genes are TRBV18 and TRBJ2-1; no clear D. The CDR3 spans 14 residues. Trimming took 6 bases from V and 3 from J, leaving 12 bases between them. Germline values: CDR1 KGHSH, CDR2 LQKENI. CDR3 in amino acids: CASSESDGYNEQFF. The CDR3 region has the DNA TGTGCCAGCTCGGAGAGTGACGGCTACAATGAGCAGTTCTTC.

CDR3 protein: CASSHPVGGGNYNSPLHF. CDR3 DNA: TGTGCCAGCAGCCACCCCGTGGGGGGGGGAAACTATAATTCACCCCTCCACTTT. The V and J genes are TRBV7-9 and TRBJ1-6, with D possibly TRBD1 on 5 matching bases. CDR1 is SEHNR and CDR2 is FQNEAQ in the germline V gene (reference sequence). This CDR3 contains 18 residues. The V end was cut by 5 bases, the J end by 3 bases, with 20 bases between.

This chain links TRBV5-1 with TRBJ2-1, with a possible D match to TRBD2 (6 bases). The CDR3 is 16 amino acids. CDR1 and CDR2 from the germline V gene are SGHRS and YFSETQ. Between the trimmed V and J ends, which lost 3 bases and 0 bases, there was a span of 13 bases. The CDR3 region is CASSSLGGTSYNEQFF. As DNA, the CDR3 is TGCGCCAGCAGCTCTTTAGGCGGGACCTCCTACAATGAGCAGTTCTTC.

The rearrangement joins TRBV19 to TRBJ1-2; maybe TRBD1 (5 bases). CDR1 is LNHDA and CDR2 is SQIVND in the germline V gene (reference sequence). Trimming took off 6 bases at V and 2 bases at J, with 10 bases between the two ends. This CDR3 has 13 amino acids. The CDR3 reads CASSEGENYGYTF. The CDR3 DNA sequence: TGTGCCAGTAGCGAAGGGGAAAACTATGGCTACACCTTC. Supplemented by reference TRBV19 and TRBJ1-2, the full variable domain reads DGGITQSPKYLFRKEGQNVTLSCEQNLNHDAMYWYRQDPGQGLRLIYYSQIVNDFQKGDIAEGYSVSREKKESFPLTVTSAQKNPTAFYLCASSEGENYGYTFGSGTRLTVV.